This T cell receptor (beta chain) came from a study of response to subunit inactivated influenza vaccine (dated by TCRdb to the late 2010s). The study in broad terms: Deep quantitative profiling of the T cell receptor repertoire was used in the study to follow responses to a trivalent subunit inactivated influenza vaccine. Overall study results and their limits: The authors proposed that each seasonal influenza vaccination may bring in only a limited number of new T cells.

Note on this clonotype: Its antigen is not yet known. No base-level quality is on record; no much larger clone is a single base apart.

The junction shows trimming of 0 bases on V and 6 bases on J, plus 16 bases between the germline ends. The cysteine opens and the phenylalanine closes a CDR3 of 16 amino acids. The CDR3 DNA has 48 bases and is translated from base 1. Via the germline V gene, CDR1 is SGDLS and CDR2 YYNGEE. Libraries were prepared through RT-PCR. Reads for this sample came from an Illumina HiSeq 2500. The raw public reads went through TCRdb reprocessing: fastp at Q25, MiXCR clone calling, in-frame beta chains kept. A single entry per CDR3 protein holds the most common genes and DNA from its merged rows. The sample table records 450,000 to 600,000 distinct CDR3 sequences; more than 7% of these occur just once. The ten largest account for around 13% of the sample.

The chain joins TRBV9 to TRBJ2-1; no D gene can be assigned with confidence. The sequenced sample was PBMCs from blood, obtained less than 25 months after vaccination. This receptor was taken from a man aged 50 to 69 who received an inactivated influenza vaccine. Donor details come from another sample of the same person, matched by shared clones. The nucleotide sequence is given as TGTGCCAGCAGCGTAGATCTTGAGCGACTCCGCAATGAGCAGTTCTTC. This encodes CASSVDLERLRNEQFF.